The 14 T cell receptor beta chains reported below all come from one sample, sequenced in a study of shared clonotypes between healthy human individuals. The protocol was immunoSEQ multiplex PCR, while the TCRdb copy is restricted to in-frame clones and leaves out a portion. The sample holds about 980,000 clones; approximately 80% are singletons and the top ten take approximately 1.5%. Sequenced material: memory CD4+ T cells sorted from blood. The subset: CD45RA-negative fraction. The receptor set was obtained from a man younger than 35 in good health.

This sequence joins TRBV15 and TRBJ1-5; D unresolved. V was cut by 0 bases and J by 4 bases, with 10 bases left in between. In germline, CDR1 is LNHNV, CDR2 YYDKDF (reference sequence). The CDR3 totals 15 residues. The CDR3 DNA is TGTGCCACCAGCAGAGACTCTGTTCGGAATCAGCCCCAGCATTTT. Translated, it gives CATSRDSVRNQPQHF.

The chain uses TRBV28 and TRBJ1-1; the D is unclear. V was pared by 2 bases and J by 4 bases, with 8 bases between. The CDR3 is 13 residues long. In germline, CDR1 is MDHEN, CDR2 SYDVKM. DNA of the CDR3: TGTGCCAGCAGTTTAAACGGTGGCACTGAAGCTTTCTTT. This translates into CASSLNGGTEAFF.

As regards this clone: One junction end does not reproduce the germline sequence, and a read error may be involved. This rearrangement joins TRBV7-7 to TRBJ2-5; D is undetermined. CDR1 is SSHAT and CDR2 is FNYEAQ in the germline V gene (reference sequence). This CDR3 is built from 13 residues. The CDR3 DNA is TGTGCTAGCAGTCCGGAACTACGGGAGACCCAGTACTTC. This codes for CASSPELRETQYF.

The rearrangement uses TRBV5-1 and TRBJ2-3, with TRBD1 identical over 8 bases. J gave up 3 bases and V 0 bases, and 6 bases lay outside the gene matches. Per the germline V gene, CDR1 is SGHRS and CDR2 is YFSETQ. The CDR3 spans 16 residues. CDR3 nucleotide sequence: TGCGCCAGCAGCTTGGGCGGCCAGGGGGCAACAGATACGCAGTATTTT. It specifies CASSLGGQGATDTQYF.

As for this clone: This likely stems from a read error, as it lies one base from a far larger clone. The J gene is TRBJ1-2, the V gene TRBV7-2; D uncertain. V lost 3 bases and J lost 2, with 7 bases in between. There are 13 residues in the CDR3. The germline V gene has CDR1 SGHTA and CDR2 FQGNSA. The CDR3 protein is CASSFEQNYGYTF. The CDR3 DNA reads as TGTGCCAGCAGCTTCGAACAGAACTATGGCTACACCTTC.

J is TRBJ2-7 and V is TRBV7-2, with TRBD1 identical over 7 bases. The germline CDR1 and CDR2 sequences are SGHTA and FQGNSA. Unmatched junction bases numbered 4, after V lost 5 bases and J lost 3 bases. This CDR3 has 13 amino acids. CDR3 in amino acids: CASSQGGFYEQYF. The CDR3 DNA follows: TGTGCCAGCAGCCAAGGGGGCTTCTACGAGCAGTACTTC.

This clone was counted a few times. This chain uses TRBV7-6 with TRBJ1-3; D gene ambiguous. Germline V gene sequence: CDR1 SGHVS, CDR2 FNYEAQ. The CDR3 contains 17 residues. Trimming removed 4 bases at V and 0 bases at J, with 16 bases between. This CDR3 is CASSSTSGSLSGNTIYF. The CDR3 DNA reads as TGTGCCAGCAGCTCTACCTCCGGGAGCCTCTCTGGAAACACCATATATTTT.

V gene TRBV20-1 combines with J gene TRBJ1-3; D not resolved. V was trimmed by 6 bases and J by 2 bases, leaving 5 bases between them. The CDR3 extends over 11 amino acids. The V gene's germline CDR1 is DFQATT and CDR2 SNEGSKA (reference sequence). CDR3 DNA: TGCAGTGCCTCAGCTGGAAACACCATATATTTT. Protein product: CSASAGNTIYF.

The rearrangement joins TRBV6-9 to TRBJ2-2; D gene uncertain. CDR1 and CDR2 (germline): MNHGY, SVAAGI. V dropped 2 bases and J dropped 1 base, with 5 bases sitting between them. This CDR3 region has 14 residues. The CDR3 bases are TGTGCCAGCAGTTATGGTCTGAACACCGGGGAGCTGTTTTTT. Protein product: CASSYGLNTGELFF.

This rearrangement joins TRBV28 to TRBJ2-3; 7 bases match TRBD2. Germline trimming cut 6 bases from V and 6 bases from J; bases unmatched to any gene: 9. Germline CDR1 MDHEN, CDR2 SYDVKM. This CDR3 has 14 amino acids. The CDR3: CASSLGRSGDTQYF. CDR3 sequence (DNA): TGTGCCAGCAGCCTCGGGAGGTCTGGGGATACGCAGTATTTT.

The table lists this clone with a few counts. This chain uses TRBV2 with TRBJ1-2, with D unresolved. Trimming removed 7 bases at V and 6 bases at J, with 12 bases between. The germline V gene has CDR1 SNHLY and CDR2 FYNNEI. The CDR3 extends over 12 amino acids. CDR3 in amino acids: CASTNDWDGYTF. The CDR3 DNA reads as TGTGCCAGCACTAACGACTGGGATGGCTACACCTTC.

This clone was detected a few times. J is TRBJ1-2 and V is TRBV28; D is ambiguous. Trimming cost V 7 bases and J 8 bases, with 11 bases left between them. This CDR3 spans 11 amino acids. Germline values: CDR1 MDHEN, CDR2 SYDVKM. CDR3 sequence: CASTHIGGYTF. The CDR3 DNA reads as TGTGCCAGCACCCACATTGGGGGCTACACCTTC.

The chain recombines TRBV28 with TRBJ1-4; D remains unclear. The CDR3 loop spans 15 amino acids. Trimming left V 5 bases short and J 3 bases short, with 13 bases between. CDR1 is MDHEN, CDR2 SYDVKM, per germline. For the CDR3, the DNA is TGTGCCAGCAGTCCCACGGCACTTTCTAATGAAAAACTGTTTTTT. Protein sequence: CASSPTALSNEKLFF.

The sample holds a few counts of this clone. The chain employs TRBV4-1 and TRBJ2-6, with D unclear. CDR3 length equals 15 residues. Trimming shortened V by 4 bases and J by 1 base, and 8 bases separated the two germline ends. Germline V gives CDR1 MGHRA, CDR2 YSYEKL. The chain's CDR3 is CASSPSASGANVLTF. The CDR3 DNA reads TGCGCCAGCAGCCCCTCCGCGTCTGGGGCCAACGTCCTGACTTTC.